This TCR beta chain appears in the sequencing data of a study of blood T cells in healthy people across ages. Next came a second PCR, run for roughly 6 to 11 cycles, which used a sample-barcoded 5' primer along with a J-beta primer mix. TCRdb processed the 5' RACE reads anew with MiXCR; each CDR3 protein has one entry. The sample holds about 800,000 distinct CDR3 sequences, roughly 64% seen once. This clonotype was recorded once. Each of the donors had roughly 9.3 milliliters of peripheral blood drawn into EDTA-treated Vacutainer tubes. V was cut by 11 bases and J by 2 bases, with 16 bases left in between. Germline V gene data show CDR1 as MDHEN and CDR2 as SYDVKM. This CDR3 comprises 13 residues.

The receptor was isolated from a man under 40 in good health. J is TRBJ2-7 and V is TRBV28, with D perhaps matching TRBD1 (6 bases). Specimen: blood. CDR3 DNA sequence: TGTGCCCCCCGTCAGGGGCCTCCCTACGAGCAGTACTTC. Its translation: CAPRQGPPYEQYF.